The 32 T cell receptor beta chains listed next were all sequenced from one sample in a study of T cells in Graves' hyperthyroidism and ophthalmopathy. It was RNA transcripts that yielded the amplified TCR beta CDR3 regions. The TCR CDR3 was amplified in a first-round RT-PCR using the HTBI primer set. TCRdb itself ran the multiplex PCR reads through MiXCR, one entry per CDR3 protein. The sample lists around 60,000 distinct CDR3 sequences, 49% occurring once. Material for sequencing was blood. The receptor source for this set is a woman aged 25 to 39 with Graves' ophthalmopathy.

This clonotype showed up just once. The chain couples TRBV19 to TRBJ2-2; 12 positions agree with TRBD2. The CDR3 length is 18 residues. The V and J ends lost 5 bases and 3 bases, in that order; junction bases with no gene match: 10. Germline V lookup: CDR1 LNHDA, CDR2 SQIVND (reference sequence). The CDR3, as DNA: TGTGCCAGTAGTCTACAGCTAGCGGGAGGGCCGTACACCGGGGAGCTGTTTTTT. Protein product: CASSLQLAGGPYTGELFF.

This clonotype showed up just once. The chain employs TRBV12-3 or TRBV12-4 and TRBJ2-1; maybe TRBD2 (7 bases). The length of the CDR3 is 15 residues. V gave up 1 base and J gave up 7 bases, with 14 bases separating them. CDR3: CASSLVAGGRNEQFF. The CDR3 DNA reads as TGTGCCAGCAGTTTAGTGGCCGGGGGGCGTAATGAGCAGTTCTTC.

The chain is built from TRBV6-4 and TRBJ2-1, with no clear D. Germline CDR1 MRHNA, CDR2 SNTAGT. The CDR3 loop spans 16 amino acids. Trimming removed 0 bases from V and 5 bases from J, with 14 bases in between. For the CDR3, the DNA is TGTGCCAGCAGTGACTCTGCTGGGGTCGGTCACAATGAGCAGTTCTTC. Its protein is CASSDSAGVGHNEQFF.

CDR3 DNA sequence: TGTGCCAGCAGCGGACAGGGTAGACAGGGAGATGACTACACCTTC. This translates into CASSGQGRQGDDYTF. This chain uses TRBV7-3 with TRBJ1-2; 8 bases line up with TRBD1. Germline V lookup: CDR1 SGHTA, CDR2 FQGTGA. Trimming removed 5 bases from V and 10 bases from J; junction bases left unmatched: 15. CDR3 length equals 15 residues.

V gene TRBV5-5 combines with J gene TRBJ2-5, with 7 bases matching TRBD1. This CDR3 spans 13 amino acids. Germline loops: CDR1 SGHKS, CDR2 YYEKEE (reference sequence). With 1 base clipped from V and 5 bases from J, the junction kept 2 bases outside the gene matches. The CDR3 DNA reads TGTGCCAGCAGCTTGACAGGGGTGGAGACCCAGTACTTC. Translation: CASSLTGVETQYF.

For this clonotype: Just one base apart from a much larger clone, this may be a read error. V gene TRBV6-5 combines with J gene TRBJ2-2, with 9 bases aligning to TRBD1. Unmatched junction bases numbered 12, after V lost 8 bases and J lost 5 bases. The CDR3 extends over 16 amino acids. Germline CDR1 MNHEY, CDR2 SVGAGI. In nucleotides, the CDR3 is TGTGCCAGCTCCCATAATTCCGGGACAGGGACCGGGGAGCTGTTTTTT. Protein product: CASSHNSGTGTGELFF.

Many counts were recorded for this clonotype. V usage is TRBV19 and J usage is TRBJ2-2, with 10 bases aligning to TRBD2. This CDR3 comprises 15 residues. With 5 bases clipped from V and 4 bases from J, the junction kept 4 bases outside the gene matches. Germline values: CDR1 LNHDA, CDR2 SQIVND (reference sequence). CDR3 in amino acids: CASSHSGRATGELFF. In nucleotides, the CDR3 is TGTGCCAGTAGTCACAGCGGGAGGGCCACCGGGGAGCTGTTTTTT.

This clonotype was seen at least ten times. This chain connects TRBV6-1 to TRBJ2-2; D possibly uses TRBD1 or TRBD2 (5 bases each). This CDR3 has 15 amino acids. Trimming stripped 4 bases from V and 1 base from J, with 10 bases between. Germline CDR1 reads MNHNS; CDR2 reads SASEGT. CDR3 sequence: CASSARDGNTGELFF. The CDR3 DNA follows: TGTGCCAGCAGTGCCCGGGACGGGAACACCGGGGAGCTGTTTTTT.

This clonotype was detected ten times or more. The chain links TRBV19 to TRBJ1-5; D gene ambiguous. The CDR3 is 13 residues long. Per the germline V gene, CDR1 is LNHDA and CDR2 is SQIVND (reference sequence). V was trimmed by 6 bases and J by 2 bases, leaving 8 bases between them. DNA of the CDR3: TGTGCCAGTAGAGATACGGGCAATCAGCCCCAGCATTTT. Encoded protein: CASRDTGNQPQHF.

A word on this clonotype: The final CDR3 position lacks the conserved phenylalanine or tryptophan, pointing to a likely read error. The DNA is left out, because the CDR3 cannot be placed on it with certainty; the CDR3 is given as TCRdb lists it. The genes are TRBV7-9 and TRBJ2-2; TRBD1, the table's D call, was not compared with the DNA. Germline V gives CDR1 SEHNR, CDR2 FQNEAQ (reference sequence). The length of the CDR3 is 16 amino acids, counting both ends. CDR3 sequence: CASSRGQGAGTGELFS.

This clonotype has a count of ten or more. The chain uses TRBV19 and TRBJ2-7, with TRBD2 identical over 8 bases. The ends lost 5 bases at V and 3 bases at J; junction bases unmatched: 9. CDR3 length: 15 residues. Looked up from germline, CDR1 is LNHDA and CDR2 is SQIVND (reference sequence). CDR3: CASSDTSGLYYEQYF. As DNA, the CDR3 is TGTGCCAGTAGTGACACTAGCGGACTGTACTACGAGCAGTACTTC.

This clonotype was picked up many times. This sequence joins TRBV12-3 or TRBV12-4 and TRBJ2-5; 7 positions agree with TRBD1. After removal of 6 bases from V and 7 bases from J, the junction contained 11 bases not matched to a gene. The CDR3 sequence is 14 residues long. CDR3 sequence reads: CASSPTGSIGTQYF. CDR3 nucleotide sequence: TGTGCCAGCAGCCCGACAGGGTCGATTGGGACCCAGTACTTC.

CDR3 residues: CASSRDRGSYEQYF. CDR3 in DNA: TGTGCCAGCAGCCGGGACAGGGGGTCCTACGAGCAGTACTTC. V is TRBV5-4 and J is TRBJ2-7; 11 bases are shared with TRBD1. The CDR3 covers 14 residues. Unmatched junction bases numbered 1, after V lost 4 bases and J lost 1 base. Germline V CDR1 and CDR2: SGHNT, YYREEE (reference sequence).

The CDR3 sequence is CSANRGLSNQPQHF. The CDR3 DNA reads as TGCAGTGCTAACAGGGGCCTTAGCAATCAGCCCCAGCATTTT. This chain uses TRBV20-1 with TRBJ1-5; 7 bases fit TRBD1. The CDR3 extends over 14 amino acids. CDR1 is DFQATT, CDR2 SNEGSKA, per germline (reference sequence). Trimming took 4 bases from V and 0 from J; bases not matched to a gene: 3.

Many counts were recorded for this clonotype. J is TRBJ1-3 and V is TRBV9, with D possibly being TRBD1 (5 bases). Germline V gives CDR1 SGDLS, CDR2 YYNGEE. Trimming stripped 5 bases from V and 8 bases from J, with 11 bases between. CDR3 length: 12 residues. The CDR3 here is CASSPGLDTIYF. Written as DNA, the CDR3 is TGTGCCAGCAGTCCAGGGTTAGACACCATATATTTT.

Details on this clonotype: Just one base apart from a much larger clone, this may be a read error. The chain joins TRBV4-1 to TRBJ2-7; D is uncertain. The germline V gene has CDR1 MGHRA and CDR2 YSYEKL. The CDR3 runs to 16 residues. Trimming shortened V by 1 base and J by 2 bases, and 15 bases separated the two germline ends. The CDR3: CASSQARARSAYEQYF. CDR3 nucleotide sequence: TGCGCCAGCAGCCAAGCAAGAGCAAGAAGCGCCTACGAGCAGTACTTC.

This clonotype was detected ten times or more. The V and J genes are TRBV14 and TRBJ1-3; no definite D call. The CDR3 is 17 amino acids. Trimming shortened V by 2 bases and J by 2 bases, and 16 bases separated the two germline ends. CDR1 SGHDN and CDR2 FVKESK come from the germline V gene. This CDR3 is CASSQSLRSWAGNTIYF. CDR3 bases: TGTGCCAGCAGCCAAAGCCTCCGCTCATGGGCTGGAAACACCATATATTTT.

This chain joins TRBV29-1 and TRBJ1-4, with 8 nucleotides matching TRBD1. The CDR3 length is 14 residues. The germline V gene has CDR1 SQVTM and CDR2 ANQGSEA. With V trimmed by 4 bases and J by 6 bases, 7 bases remained unmatched. The CDR3 DNA reads as TGCAGCGTTGCGTACAGGGGGTTGGATGAAAAACTGTTTTTT. As protein: CSVAYRGLDEKLFF. Full variable domain (rest looked up from reference TRBV29-1 and TRBJ1-4): SAVISQKPSRDICQRGTSLTIQCQVDSQVTMMFWYRQQPGQSLTLIATANQGSEATYESGFVIDKFPISRPNLTFSTLTVSNMSPEDSSIYLCSVAYRGLDEKLFFGSGTQLSVL.

Many counts were recorded for this clonotype. The chain combines TRBV12-3 or TRBV12-4 with TRBJ1-5; D gene ambiguous. Between the trimmed V and J ends, which lost 0 bases and 7 bases, there was a span of 7 bases. This CDR3 is 13 amino acids long. The CDR3 nucleotides are TGTGCCAGCAGTTTAGCGCTAGGGCAGCCCCAGCATTTT. This encodes CASSLALGQPQHF.

Details on this clonotype: The conserved final phenylalanine or tryptophan is absent from the CDR3, which likely points to a read error. It is unclear where the CDR3 begins or ends on the DNA, so no DNA is shown, and the CDR3 is as TCRdb lists it. The chain recombines TRBV20-1 with TRBJ2-7; TRBD1 is taken as the D call from the table, unchecked against the DNA. From germline, CDR1 is DFQATT and CDR2 SNEGSKA (reference sequence). With termini counted, the CDR3 has 9 amino acids. The CDR3 region is CSAPPGAGA.

This clonotype has just one count. The V gene is TRBV5-8, the J gene TRBJ2-1, with 14 bases lining up with TRBD2. Per the germline V gene, CDR1 is SGHTS and CDR2 is YDEGEE. This CDR3 has 17 amino acids. V shed 4 bases and J 8 bases; nucleotides not matched to a gene: 11. The CDR3 loop is CASSRTGTSGSKYEQFF. CDR3 bases: TGTGCCAGCAGCCGGACCGGGACTAGCGGGAGTAAGTATGAGCAGTTCTTC.

This clonotype came up once. The chain has TRBV9 and TRBJ2-5; D is tentatively TRBD1 or TRBD2 (5 bases each). The germline V gene has CDR1 SGDLS and CDR2 YYNGEE. With 2 bases removed from V and 5 bases from J, the gap between germline ends came to 16 bases. This CDR3 region has 15 residues. CDR3 nucleotides: TGTGCCAGCAGCGTCATGACCGGGACCAGGGAGACCCAGTACTTC. Residues: CASSVMTGTRETQYF.

This clonotype showed up just a few times. J is TRBJ2-7 and V is TRBV10-1; maybe TRBD1 (5 bases). In germline, CDR1 is WNHNN, CDR2 SYGVQD (reference sequence). The CDR3 has 13 amino acids. Trimming took off 4 bases at V and 5 bases at J, with 12 bases between the two ends. CDR3 sequence: CASSGQGRDEQYF. In DNA, the CDR3 is TGCGCCAGCAGTGGGCAGGGAAGGGACGAGCAGTACTTC.

Comments on this clonotype: It is likely a read error, because the conserved phenylalanine at the end of the CDR3 is missing. The DNA is omitted, as the CDR3 cannot be located on it reliably, and the CDR3 follows TCRdb's listing. This chain connects TRBV20-1 to TRBJ2-5; the table's TRBD2 call for D was not verified on the DNA. CDR1 DFQATT and CDR2 SNEGSKA come from the germline V gene (reference sequence). 12 amino acids form the CDR3, both terminal residues included. The CDR3 sequence is CSAIGTSDRLNT.

The chain combines TRBV7-2 with TRBJ2-3; TRBD2 agrees at 14 bases. The V gene's germline CDR1 is SGHTA and CDR2 FQGNSA. This CDR3 comprises 15 residues. V shed 6 bases and J 10 bases; nucleotides not matched to a gene: 9. Here the CDR3 DNA reads TGTGCCAGCAGAACGTCCGGGACTAGCGGGAGTCCGCAGTATTTT. Translated, it gives CASRTSGTSGSPQYF.

As for this clonotype: The junction departs from the called germline gene at one end, perhaps through a read error. The chain couples TRBV5-1 to TRBJ2-7, with 9 nucleotides matching TRBD1. Germline CDR1 reads SGHRS; CDR2 reads YFSETQ. This CDR3 is 14 amino acids long. In DNA form, the CDR3 reads TGCGCCGGCAGCTGGACAGGGGACTGCCGCGAGCAGTACTTC. This codes for CAGSWTGDCREQYF.

This clonotype has a count of ten or more. V and J are TRBV4-1 and TRBJ1-4; D is uncertain. The CDR3 spans 14 residues. CDR1 and CDR2 from the germline V gene are MGHRA and YSYEKL. Between the trimmed V and J ends, which lost 7 bases and 0 bases, there was a span of 9 bases. This CDR3 reads CASTLDATNEKLFF. The CDR3 DNA reads TGCGCCAGCACCCTGGATGCAACTAATGAAAAACTGTTTTTT.

To note about this clonotype: Its ends do not fully match the called genes, so a read error is possible. The chain employs TRBV7-9 and TRBJ2-1; 9 bases map to TRBD1. This CDR3 is built from 16 residues. CDR1 is SEHNR and CDR2 is FQNEAQ in the germline V gene (reference sequence). The CDR3 DNA sequence: TGTGCCAGCAGCCGGGGACAGGGAGTTTTGGGCAATGAGCAGTCCTTC. Translated, it gives CASSRGQGVLGNEQSF.

The chain uses TRBV24-1 and TRBJ2-7; D unresolved. Trimming shortened V by 6 bases and J by 0 bases, and 2 bases separated the two germline ends. The CDR3 has 11 amino acids. The V gene's germline CDR1 is KGHDR and CDR2 SFDVKD. The CDR3 sequence is CATSNSYEQYF. The CDR3, as DNA: TGTGCCACCAGTAACTCCTACGAGCAGTACTTC.

This clonotype occurred once. This chain connects TRBV9 to TRBJ2-1; TRBD2 matches 10 bases. The CDR3 extends over 16 amino acids. The V gene end was trimmed by 3 bases and the J gene end by 9 bases; junction bases not matched to a gene: 12. Germline CDR1 reads SGDLS; CDR2 reads YYNGEE. The CDR3 DNA sequence: TGTGCCAGCAGCGCAACAGCGGGAGGGCCGCGGAGTGAGCAGTTCTTC. This codes for CASSATAGGPRSEQFF.

This clonotype was counted ten times or more. V gene TRBV28 combines with J gene TRBJ2-7, with TRBD2 matching over 9 bases. The CDR3 is made up of 15 amino acids. J lost 8 bases, V lost 10 bases, and 18 bases had no gene match. The germline CDR1 and CDR2 sequences are MDHEN and SYDVKM. CDR3 protein: CATRLSAGGPLQQYF. Here the CDR3 DNA reads TGTGCCACACGGCTGTCGGCGGGAGGGCCGCTGCAGCAGTACTTC.

Comments on this clonotype: A read error is possible here, since a much larger clone lies one base away. CDR3 sequence (DNA): TGTGTCAGCAGCCAAAAGATGGAGCGGGGTGGGACCCAGTACTTC. It specifies CVSSQKMERGGTQYF. This chain connects TRBV9 to TRBJ2-5, with 7 nucleotides matching TRBD2. This CDR3 has 15 residues. Germline lookup yields CDR1 SGDLS and CDR2 YYNGEE.